Listed below are T cell receptor beta chains from one sample, sequenced in a study of control samples from healthy donors and cancer patients. Sequenced by immunoSEQ multiplex PCR; TCRdb stores in-frame clones only, minus some. There are 95,000 to 150,000 clones in the sample; around 88% occur only once, and approximately 3.2% lies in the top ten. Sequencing input: blood. These receptors all come from a man between 35 and 55 years old in good health. Each CDR3 is given with its conserved first and last residue. The order of the fields is V gene, D gene, J gene, CDR3 protein, CDR3 DNA. The D gene is left open where the match is weak.

>TRBV5-8|-|TRBJ1-5
CASSLGRYNQPQHF
TGTGCCAGCAGCTTAGGCAGGTACAATCAGCCCCAGCATTTT
>TRBV30|-|TRBJ2-3
CAWSWGGGTDTQYF
TGTGCCTGGAGTTGGGGGGGCGGCACAGATACGCAGTATTTT
>TRBV3-1/TRBV3-2|-|TRBJ2-7
CASSQKYNEQYF
TGTGCCAGCAGCCAGAAATACAACGAGCAGTACTTC
>TRBV6-5|-|TRBJ2-7
CASSSFGELKYF
TGTGCCAGCAGTTCCTTTGGGGAATTGAAGTACTTC
>TRBV2|-|TRBJ1-5
CASRNSNQPQHF
TGTGCCAGCAGGAATAGCAATCAGCCCCAGCATTTT
>TRBV21-1|-|TRBJ1-2
CASPSFGYTF
TGTGCCTCACCGAGCTTCGGCTACACCTTC
>TRBV4-1|TRBD1|TRBJ2-1
CASSLRDRGIEQFF
TGCGCCAGCAGCCTCCGGGACAGGGGGATTGAGCAGTTCTTC
>TRBV24-1|TRBD1|TRBJ1-5
CATSDTGQGVQPQHF
TGTGCCACCAGTGATACGGGACAGGGGGTTCAGCCCCAGCATTTT
>TRBV2|-|TRBJ2-7
CASLRGGSSYEQYF
TGTGCCAGCCTAAGGGGGGGAAGCTCCTACGAGCAGTACTTC
>TRBV28|TRBD1|TRBJ1-1
CASSLAYRGRGRGDTEAFF
TGTGCCAGCAGCTTGGCCTACAGGGGGCGAGGACGGGGCGACACTGAAGCTTTCTTT
>TRBV5-1|-|TRBJ1-1
CASSWQGGNTEAFF
TGCGCCAGCAGCTGGCAGGGCGGGAACACTGAAGCTTTCTTT
>TRBV30|-|TRBJ1-4
CACGSLGEKLFF
TGTGCCTGTGGGTCTCTGGGGGAAAAACTGTTTTTT
>TRBV6-5|-|TRBJ2-7
CASSYQGSYEQYF
TGTGCCAGCAGTTACCAAGGGTCGTACGAGCAGTACTTC
>TRBV27|TRBD1|TRBJ1-4
CASSLDRGSPNEKLFF
TGTGCCAGCAGTTTAGACAGGGGGTCGCCTAATGAAAAACTGTTTTTT